The 3 T cell receptor beta chains reported below all come from one sample, sequenced in a study of shared clonotypes between healthy human individuals. The assay was immunoSEQ multiplex PCR, and TCRdb's table has in-frame clones only and misses some. The sample has about 120,000 clones; around 65% are singletons. Material for sequencing was memory CD8+ T cells sorted from blood. The subset here: CD45RO+ cells pooled with CCR7-negative TemRA cells. Receptor source: a woman aged 25 to 39 in good health.

The chain joins TRBV5-4 to TRBJ1-1; 7 positions agree with TRBD1. Germline V gene sequence: CDR1 SGHNT, CDR2 YYREEE (reference sequence). V shed 3 bases, J shed 1 base, and the junction held 6 bases outside the gene matches. The CDR3 has 15 amino acids. CDR3 coding DNA: TGTGCCAGCAGCTACGGACAGGAACAGAACACTGAAGCTTTCTTT. It is translated as CASSYGQEQNTEAFF.

J is TRBJ1-1 and V is TRBV11-2, with a possible D match to TRBD1 (5 bases). The CDR3 runs 13 residues. The germline gives CDR1 SGHAT, CDR2 FQNNGV. The ends were cut back, 1 base at V and 4 bases at J, with 7 bases in the middle. CDR3 DNA sequence: TGTGCCAGCAGCTTAGTGGGGGGCACTGAAGCTTTCTTT. Protein product: CASSLVGGTEAFF.

The rearrangement links TRBV28 to TRBJ2-1; D is unclear. Trimming took off 4 bases at V and 6 bases at J, with 19 bases between the two ends. CDR3 length equals 16 residues. Germline V gene lookup returns CDR1 MDHEN and CDR2 SYDVKM. CDR3 nucleotide sequence: TGTGCCAGCAGTTCGCCCCTGAGGTGGCAGCGCAATGAGCAGTTCTTC. Its protein is CASSSPLRWQRNEQFF. Variable domain in full (rest from reference TRBV28 and TRBJ2-1): DVKVTQSSRYLVKRTGEKVFLECVQDMDHENMFWYRQDPGLGLRLIYFSYDVKMKEKGDIPEGYSVSREKKERFSLILESASTNQTSMYLCASSSPLRWQRNEQFFGPGTRLTVL.